This T cell receptor beta chain was found in a study of T cells in Graves' hyperthyroidism and ophthalmopathy. Findings and limits, study-wide: In validation, the model predicted ophthalmopathy. These predictions came a median roughly 6.5 months before onset. Ophthalmopathy cases were set apart from stable hyperthyroidism by a 13 V-J model.

The CDR3 sequence is 12 residues long. Germline lookup yields CDR1 SNHLY and CDR2 FYNNEI. This clonotype showed up just a few times. What it binds is not known. Just one base apart from a much larger clone, this may be a read error. Amplified TCR beta CDR3 regions came from RNA transcripts. Carried out on the TCR CDR3, a first-round RT-PCR used the HTBI primer set. TCRdb re-derived calls from the multiplex PCR reads in MiXCR, one entry per CDR3 protein. The sample holds some 510,000 distinct CDR3 sequences, 46% seen once. Graves' hyperthyroidism showing no ophthalmopathy progression within 18 months was considered stable.

This TCR came from a woman younger than 35 with Graves' hyperthyroidism. What was sequenced was peripheral blood or thyroid tissue (not recorded which). J is TRBJ1-3 and V is TRBV2; D remains unclear. The CDR3 DNA follows: TGTGCCAGCAGTGACGGTCTGCACACCACATATTTT. It yields the protein CASSDGLHTTYF. The full variable domain, with the rest looked up from reference TRBV2 and TRBJ1-3, is EPEVTQTPSHQVTQMGQEVILRCVPISNHLYFYWYRQILGQKVEFLVSFYNNEISEKSEIFDDQFSVERPDGSNFTLKIRSTKLEDSAMYFCASSDGLHTTYFGEGSWLTVV.